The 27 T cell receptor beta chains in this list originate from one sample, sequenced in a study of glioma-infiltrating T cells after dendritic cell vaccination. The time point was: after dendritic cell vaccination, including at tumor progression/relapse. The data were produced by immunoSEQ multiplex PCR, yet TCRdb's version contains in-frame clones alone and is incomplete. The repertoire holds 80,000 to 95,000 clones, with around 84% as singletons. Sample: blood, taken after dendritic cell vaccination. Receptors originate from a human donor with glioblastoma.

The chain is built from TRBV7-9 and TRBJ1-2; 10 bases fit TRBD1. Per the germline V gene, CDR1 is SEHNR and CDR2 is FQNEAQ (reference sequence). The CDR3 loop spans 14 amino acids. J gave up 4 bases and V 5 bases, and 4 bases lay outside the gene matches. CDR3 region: CASSPTGGSYGYTF. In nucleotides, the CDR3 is TGTGCCAGCAGCCCGACAGGGGGCAGCTATGGCTACACCTTC.

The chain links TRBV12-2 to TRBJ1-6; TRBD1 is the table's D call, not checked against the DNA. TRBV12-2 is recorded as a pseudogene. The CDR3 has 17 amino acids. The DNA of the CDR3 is TGTGCAAGTCGCTTAGTCAGGGTGAGCTCCTATAATTCACCCCTCCACTTT. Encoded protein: CASRLVRVSSYNSPLHF.

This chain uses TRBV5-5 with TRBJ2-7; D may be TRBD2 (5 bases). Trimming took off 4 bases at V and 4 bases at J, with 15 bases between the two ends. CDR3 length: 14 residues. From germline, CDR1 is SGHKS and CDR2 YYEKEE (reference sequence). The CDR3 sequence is CASSGGRSPYEQYF. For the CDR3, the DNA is TGTGCCAGCAGCGGAGGACGTTCACCATACGAGCAGTACTTC.

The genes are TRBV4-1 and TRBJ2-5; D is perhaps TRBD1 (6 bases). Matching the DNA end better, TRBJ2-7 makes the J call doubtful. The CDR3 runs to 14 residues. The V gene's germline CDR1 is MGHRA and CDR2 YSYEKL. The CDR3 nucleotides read TGCGCCACGAACCTGGGGGCGGAGAACTACGAGCAGTACTTC. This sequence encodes CATNLGAENYEQYF.

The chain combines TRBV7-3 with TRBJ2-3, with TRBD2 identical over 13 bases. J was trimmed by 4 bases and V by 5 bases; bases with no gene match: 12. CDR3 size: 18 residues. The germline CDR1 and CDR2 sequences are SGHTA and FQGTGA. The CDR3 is CASSLAAATSGGADTQYF. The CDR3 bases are TGTGCCAGCAGCCTAGCCGCCGCTACTAGCGGGGGGGCAGATACGCAGTATTTT.

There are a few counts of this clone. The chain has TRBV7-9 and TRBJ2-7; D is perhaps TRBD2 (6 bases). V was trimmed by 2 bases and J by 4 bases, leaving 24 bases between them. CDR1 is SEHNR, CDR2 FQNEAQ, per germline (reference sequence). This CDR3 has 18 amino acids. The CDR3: CASSLSVPGLTEGYEQYF. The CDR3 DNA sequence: TGTGCCAGCAGCTTATCGGTTCCGGGACTCACGGAGGGTTACGAGCAGTACTTC.

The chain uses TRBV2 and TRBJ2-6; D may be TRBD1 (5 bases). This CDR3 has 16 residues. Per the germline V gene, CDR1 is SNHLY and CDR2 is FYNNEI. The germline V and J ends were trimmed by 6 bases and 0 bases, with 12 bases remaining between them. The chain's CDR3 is CASSQDKISGANVLTF. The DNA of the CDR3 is TGTGCCAGCAGCCAGGACAAGATCTCTGGGGCCAACGTCCTGACTTTC. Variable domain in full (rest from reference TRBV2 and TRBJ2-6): EPEVTQTPSHQVTQMGQEVILRCVPISNHLYFYWYRQILGQKVEFLVSFYNNEISEKSEIFDDQFSVERPDGSNFTLKIRSTKLEDSAMYFCASSQDKISGANVLTFGAGSRLTVL.

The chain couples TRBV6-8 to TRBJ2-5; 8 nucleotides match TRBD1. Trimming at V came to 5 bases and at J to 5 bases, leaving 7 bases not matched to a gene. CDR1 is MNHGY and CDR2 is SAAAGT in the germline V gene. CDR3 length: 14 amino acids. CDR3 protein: CASSTRQGYETQYF. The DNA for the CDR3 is TGTGCCAGCAGTACCAGACAGGGGTACGAGACCCAGTACTTC.

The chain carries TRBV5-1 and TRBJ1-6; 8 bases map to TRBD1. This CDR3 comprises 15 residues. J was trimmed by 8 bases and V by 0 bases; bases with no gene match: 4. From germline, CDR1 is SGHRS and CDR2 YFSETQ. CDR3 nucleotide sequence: TGCGCCAGCAGCTTGGCAGGGACAGGCGATTCACCCCTCCACTTT. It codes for CASSLAGTGDSPLHF.

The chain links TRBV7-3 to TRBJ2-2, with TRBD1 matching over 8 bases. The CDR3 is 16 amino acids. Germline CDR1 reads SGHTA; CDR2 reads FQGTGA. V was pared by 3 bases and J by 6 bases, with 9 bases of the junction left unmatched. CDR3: CASSFQGIRGPGELFF. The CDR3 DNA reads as TGTGCCAGCAGCTTTCAGGGGATCAGGGGGCCCGGGGAGCTGTTTTTT.

Written as DNA, the CDR3 is TGTGCCAGCAGTTTATTCGGCGAGCAGTACTTC. Its protein is CASSLFGEQYF. The V call is TRBV27, the J call TRBJ2-7; no clear D. V was cut by 1 base and J by 6 bases, with 4 bases left in between. This CDR3 comprises 11 residues. The germline gives CDR1 MNHEY, CDR2 SMNVEV (reference sequence).

In DNA, the CDR3 is TGTGCCAGCAGTGAAATCGGTGGCGGGGCAGATACGCAGTATTTT. This sequence encodes CASSEIGGGADTQYF. The genes are TRBV2 and TRBJ2-3; maybe TRBD2 (6 bases). Trimming left V 2 bases short and J 4 bases short, with 13 bases between. The CDR3 has 15 amino acids. Looked up from germline, CDR1 is SNHLY and CDR2 is FYNNEI.

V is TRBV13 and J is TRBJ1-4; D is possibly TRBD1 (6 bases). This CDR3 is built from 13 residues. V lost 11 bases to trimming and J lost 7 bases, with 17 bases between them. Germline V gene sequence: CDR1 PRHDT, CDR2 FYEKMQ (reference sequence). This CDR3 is CAASRGAGEKLFF. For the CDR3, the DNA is TGTGCCGCTTCCAGGGGCGCGGGTGAAAAACTGTTTTTT.

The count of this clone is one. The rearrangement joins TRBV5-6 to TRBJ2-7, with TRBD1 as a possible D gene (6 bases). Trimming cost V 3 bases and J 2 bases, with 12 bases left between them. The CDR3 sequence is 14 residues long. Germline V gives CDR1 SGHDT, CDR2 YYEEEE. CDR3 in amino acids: CASSSEGVPYEQYF. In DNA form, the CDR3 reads TGTGCCAGCAGCTCAGAGGGGGTTCCCTACGAGCAGTACTTC.

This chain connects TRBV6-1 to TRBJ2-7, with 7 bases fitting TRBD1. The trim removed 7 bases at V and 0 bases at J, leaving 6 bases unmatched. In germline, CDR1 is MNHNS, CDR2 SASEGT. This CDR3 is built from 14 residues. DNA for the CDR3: TGTGCCAGCAAATTGGGGGACAGCTCCTACGAGCAGTACTTC. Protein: CASKLGDSSYEQYF.

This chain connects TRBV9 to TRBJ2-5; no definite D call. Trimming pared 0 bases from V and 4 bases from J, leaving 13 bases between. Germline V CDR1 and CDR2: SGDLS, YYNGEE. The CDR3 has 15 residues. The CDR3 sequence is CASSVAAGSPETQYF. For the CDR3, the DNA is TGTGCCAGCAGCGTAGCAGCCGGGTCCCCAGAGACCCAGTACTTC.

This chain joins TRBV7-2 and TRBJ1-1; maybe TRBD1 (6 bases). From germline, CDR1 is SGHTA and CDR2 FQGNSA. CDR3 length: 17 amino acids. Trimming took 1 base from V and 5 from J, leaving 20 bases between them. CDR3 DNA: TGTGCCAGCAGCTTAGGAGGGGGGGGCAGGGGTCGTACTGAAGCTTTCTTT. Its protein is CASSLGGGGRGRTEAFF. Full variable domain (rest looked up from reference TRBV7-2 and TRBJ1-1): GAGVSQSPSNKVTEKGKDVELRCDPISGHTALYWYRQSLGQGLEFLIYFQGNSAPDKSGLPSDRFSAERTGGSVSTLTIQRTQQEDSAVYLCASSLGGGGRGRTEAFFGQGTRLTVV.

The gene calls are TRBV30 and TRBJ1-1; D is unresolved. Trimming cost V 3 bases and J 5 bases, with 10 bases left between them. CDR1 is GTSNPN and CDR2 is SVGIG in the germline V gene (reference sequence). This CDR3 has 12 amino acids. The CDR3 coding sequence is TGTGCCTGGAGAGTACGAGGGACTGAAGCTTTCTTT. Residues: CAWRVRGTEAFF. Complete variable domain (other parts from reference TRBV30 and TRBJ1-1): SQTIHQWPATLVQPVGSPLSLECTVEGTSNPNLYWYRQAAGRGLQLLFYSVGIGQISSEVPQNLSASRPQDRQFILSSKKLLLSDSGFYLCAWRVRGTEAFFGQGTRLTVV.

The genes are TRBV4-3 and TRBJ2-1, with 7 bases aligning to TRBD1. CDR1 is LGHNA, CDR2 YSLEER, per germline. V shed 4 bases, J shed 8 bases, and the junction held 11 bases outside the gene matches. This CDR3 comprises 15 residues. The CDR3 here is CASSRRQGDIDEQFF. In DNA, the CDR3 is TGCGCCAGCAGCCGACGACAGGGTGACATCGATGAGCAGTTCTTC.

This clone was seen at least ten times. The CDR3 DNA reads as TGTGCCAGCAGGGAGTCCCTCTACGAGCAGTACTTC. Residues: CASRESLYEQYF. The genes are TRBV6-5 and TRBJ2-7, with D hard to call. Germline V lookup: CDR1 MNHEY, CDR2 SVGAGI. The CDR3 runs 12 residues. Deletions cut 6 bases from V and 3 bases from J, with 9 bases between.

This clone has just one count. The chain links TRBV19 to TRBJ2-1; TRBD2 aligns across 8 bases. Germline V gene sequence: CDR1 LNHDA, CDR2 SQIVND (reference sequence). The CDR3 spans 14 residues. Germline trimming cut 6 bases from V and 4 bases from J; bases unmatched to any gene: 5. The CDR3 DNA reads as TGTGCCAGTAGCCCATTAGCGGGGTACAATGAGCAGTTCTTC. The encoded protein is CASSPLAGYNEQFF.

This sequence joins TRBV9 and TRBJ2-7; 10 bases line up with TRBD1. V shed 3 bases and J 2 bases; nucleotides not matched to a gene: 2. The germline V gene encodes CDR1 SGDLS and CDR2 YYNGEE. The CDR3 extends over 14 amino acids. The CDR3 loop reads CASSDGQGAYEQYF. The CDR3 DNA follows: TGTGCCAGCAGCGACGGACAGGGGGCCTACGAGCAGTACTTC.

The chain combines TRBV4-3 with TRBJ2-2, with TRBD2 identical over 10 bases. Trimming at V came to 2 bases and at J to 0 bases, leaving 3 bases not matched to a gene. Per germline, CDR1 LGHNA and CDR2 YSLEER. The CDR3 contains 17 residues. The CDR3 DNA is TGCGCCAGCAGCCAACAACTAGCGGGGACGAACACCGGGGAGCTGTTTTTT. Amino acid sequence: CASSQQLAGTNTGELFF.

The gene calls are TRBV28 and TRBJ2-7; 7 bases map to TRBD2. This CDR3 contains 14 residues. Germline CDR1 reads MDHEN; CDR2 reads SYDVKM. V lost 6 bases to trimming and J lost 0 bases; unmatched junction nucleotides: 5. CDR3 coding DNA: TGTGCCAGCAGCCCCCGGGACTACTCCTACGAGCAGTACTTC. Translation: CASSPRDYSYEQYF.

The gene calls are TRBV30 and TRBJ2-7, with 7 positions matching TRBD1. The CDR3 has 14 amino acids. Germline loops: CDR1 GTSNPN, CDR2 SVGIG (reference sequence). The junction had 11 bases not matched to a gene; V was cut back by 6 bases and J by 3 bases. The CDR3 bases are TGTGCCTGCCGGAGACAGGGTGTCGTCTACGAGCAGTACTTC. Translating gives CACRRQGVVYEQYF.

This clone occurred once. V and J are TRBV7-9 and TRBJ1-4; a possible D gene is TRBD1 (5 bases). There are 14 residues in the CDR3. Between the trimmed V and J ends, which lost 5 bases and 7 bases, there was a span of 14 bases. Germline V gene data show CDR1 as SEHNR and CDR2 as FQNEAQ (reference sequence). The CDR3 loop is CASSPGTLAEKLFF. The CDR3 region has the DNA TGTGCCAGCAGCCCCGGGACTCTCGCTGAAAAACTGTTTTTT.

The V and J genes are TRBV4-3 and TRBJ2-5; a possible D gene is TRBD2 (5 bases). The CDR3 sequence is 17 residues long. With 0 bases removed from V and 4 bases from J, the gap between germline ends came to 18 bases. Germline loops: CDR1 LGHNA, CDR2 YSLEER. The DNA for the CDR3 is TGCGCCAGCAGCCAAGATCGCCGAGAGGGTTGGCTAGAGACCCAGTACTTC. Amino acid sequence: CASSQDRREGWLETQYF.